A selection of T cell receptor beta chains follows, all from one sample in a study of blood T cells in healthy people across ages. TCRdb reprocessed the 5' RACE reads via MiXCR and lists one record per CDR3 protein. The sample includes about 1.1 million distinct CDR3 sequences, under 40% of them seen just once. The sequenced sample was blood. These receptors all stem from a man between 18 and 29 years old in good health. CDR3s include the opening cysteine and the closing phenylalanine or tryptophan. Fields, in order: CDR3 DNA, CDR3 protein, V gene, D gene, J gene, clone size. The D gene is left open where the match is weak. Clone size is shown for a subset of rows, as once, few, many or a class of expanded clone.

CDR3nt: TGCAGTGCTAGGGCCGGGACTAGCGGGGGGGCCTTAGATACGCAGTATTTT; CDR3aa: CSARAGTSGGALDTQYF; v_gene: TRBV20-1; d_gene: TRBD2; j_gene: TRBJ2-3; abundance: .
CDR3nt: TGTGCCAGCTCTTTAGGACCCCACACTGAAGCTTTCTTT; CDR3aa: CASSLGPHTEAFF; v_gene: TRBV6-6; d_gene: .; j_gene: TRBJ1-1; abundance: .
CDR3nt: TGTGCCAGCTCACCCGAGGCCACACCATATAATTCACCCCTCCACTTT; CDR3aa: CASSPEATPYNSPLHF; v_gene: TRBV18; d_gene: .; j_gene: TRBJ1-6; abundance: .
CDR3nt: TGTGCCAGCAGCTTGACAGGGGGTGAGCAGTTCTTC; CDR3aa: CASSLTGGEQFF; v_gene: TRBV6-5; d_gene: TRBD1; j_gene: TRBJ2-1; abundance: .
CDR3nt: TGTGCCATCAGTGAATCGAGGGACAGGGGCAATGAGCAGTACTTC; CDR3aa: CAISESRDRGNEQYF; v_gene: TRBV10-3; d_gene: TRBD1; j_gene: TRBJ2-5; abundance: .
CDR3nt: TGCAGTGCTAGAGGGTTAGGCTATGGCTACACCTTC; CDR3aa: CSARGLGYGYTF; v_gene: TRBV20-1; d_gene: .; j_gene: TRBJ1-2; abundance: .
CDR3nt: TGCAGTGCTAGAGATGGGGGGACAGGGGGTTACGAGCAGTACTTC; CDR3aa: CSARDGGTGGYEQYF; v_gene: TRBV20-1; d_gene: TRBD1; j_gene: TRBJ2-7; abundance: .
CDR3nt: TGTGCCAGCAGCAACAGGGGGAACAACACTGAAGCTTTCTTT; CDR3aa: CASSNRGNNTEAFF; v_gene: TRBV7-9; d_gene: TRBD1; j_gene: TRBJ1-1; abundance: few
CDR3nt: TGTGCCAGCGGAATTGTAGGGACCTCCTACGAGCAGTACTTC; CDR3aa: CASGIVGTSYEQYF; v_gene: TRBV27; d_gene: .; j_gene: TRBJ2-7; abundance: .
CDR3nt: TGTGCCAGCAGAGCGGTCGGGACAGGGGGTTTGGGCAAAAACATTCAGTACTTC; CDR3aa: CASRAVGTGGLGKNIQYF; v_gene: TRBV2; d_gene: TRBD1; j_gene: TRBJ2-4; abundance: few
CDR3nt: TGTGCCAGCAGCTTCGGGGGATTCTCCACAGATACGCAGTATTTT; CDR3aa: CASSFGGFSTDTQYF; v_gene: TRBV7-9; d_gene: .; j_gene: TRBJ2-3; abundance: few
CDR3nt: TGCGCCAGCAATAGACCTAGCGGGGTGGGAGATGAGCAGTTCTTC; CDR3aa: CASNRPSGVGDEQFF; v_gene: TRBV5-1; d_gene: TRBD2; j_gene: TRBJ2-1; abundance: .
CDR3nt: TGTGCCAGCAGGGAACAGGGGACTAGCAATCAGCCCCAGCATTTT; CDR3aa: CASREQGTSNQPQHF; v_gene: TRBV12-3/TRBV12-4; d_gene: TRBD1; j_gene: TRBJ1-5; abundance: .
CDR3nt: TGTGCCAGCAGCTTAGGATTTAACACTGAAGCTTTCTTT; CDR3aa: CASSLGFNTEAFF; v_gene: TRBV7-2; d_gene: .; j_gene: TRBJ1-1; abundance: few
CDR3nt: TGTGCCAGCAGTTACGGACAGGACAACGGGGAGCTGTTTTTT; CDR3aa: CASSYGQDNGELFF; v_gene: TRBV6-5; d_gene: TRBD1; j_gene: TRBJ2-2; abundance: few
CDR3nt: TGTGCCAGCGGTTTAGTGGGGAGGAGCGACCAAGAGACCCAGTACTTC; CDR3aa: CASGLVGRSDQETQYF; v_gene: TRBV12-3/TRBV12-4; d_gene: .; j_gene: TRBJ2-5; abundance: once
CDR3nt: TGTGCCAGCAGCTTAGTGACGGCGAACACCGGGGAGCTGTTTTTT; CDR3aa: CASSLVTANTGELFF; v_gene: TRBV11-1; d_gene: .; j_gene: TRBJ2-2; abundance: .
CDR3nt: TGTGCCATCACCGACCGTTACAATGAGCAGTTCTTC; CDR3aa: CAITDRYNEQFF; v_gene: TRBV2; d_gene: .; j_gene: TRBJ2-1; abundance: .
CDR3nt: TGCGCCAGCACCATGGAGCGGACGGGTACGCAGTATTTT; CDR3aa: CASTMERTGTQYF; v_gene: TRBV5-1; d_gene: .; j_gene: TRBJ2-3; abundance: .
CDR3nt: TGCGCCAGCAGCCCTACCGCGGGGGGGTCCTACGAGCAGTACTTC; CDR3aa: CASSPTAGGSYEQYF; v_gene: TRBV5-1; d_gene: TRBD2; j_gene: TRBJ2-7; abundance: few
CDR3nt: TGTGCCAGCAGCCTCTGGGGTCTGGGGGCAATGAACACTGAAGCTTTCTTT; CDR3aa: CASSLWGLGAMNTEAFF; v_gene: TRBV7-2; d_gene: .; j_gene: TRBJ1-1; abundance: .
CDR3nt: TGCAGCGTTGAAGGATTGGGGAGTAGTTCGGACACTGAAGCTTTCTTT; CDR3aa: CSVEGLGSSSDTEAFF; v_gene: TRBV29-1; d_gene: .; j_gene: TRBJ1-1; abundance: few
CDR3nt: TGTGCCAGCAGCTCCTTCGCGGGACAGCTTAATGGCTACACCTTC; CDR3aa: CASSSFAGQLNGYTF; v_gene: TRBV6-2/TRBV6-3; d_gene: TRBD1; j_gene: TRBJ1-2; abundance: .
CDR3nt: TGTGCCAGCAGGGCCCTAACAGGGGAAGCTTTCTTT; CDR3aa: CASRALTGEAFF; v_gene: TRBV12-3/TRBV12-4; d_gene: .; j_gene: TRBJ1-1; abundance: many
CDR3nt: TGCGCCAGGCGGGACAGGGGGAACACCGGGGAGCTGTTTTTT; CDR3aa: CARRDRGNTGELFF; v_gene: TRBV23-1; d_gene: TRBD1; j_gene: TRBJ2-2; abundance: .
CDR3nt: TGCAGCGTTGGGCAGGCCTTTGGGGACGAGCAGTACTTC; CDR3aa: CSVGQAFGDEQYF; v_gene: TRBV29-1; d_gene: .; j_gene: TRBJ2-7; abundance: few
CDR3nt: TGTGCCAGCAAACTGGACAGGGCTGACTATGGCTACACCTTC; CDR3aa: CASKLDRADYGYTF; v_gene: TRBV27; d_gene: TRBD1; j_gene: TRBJ1-2; abundance: once
CDR3nt: TGTGCCAGCAGTGAAGTACGTCTCTCTGTCGATGAGCAGTTCTTC; CDR3aa: CASSEVRLSVDEQFF; v_gene: TRBV2; d_gene: .; j_gene: TRBJ2-1; abundance: few
CDR3nt: TGCAGTGCTCATGGAAGTAGTGGAGGGATGGCTTTCTTT; CDR3aa: CSAHGSSGGMAFF; v_gene: TRBV20-1; d_gene: .; j_gene: TRBJ1-1; abundance: few
CDR3nt: TGTGCCAGCAGTTCCTCGGGGGGATCTGGAGAGACCCAGTACTTC; CDR3aa: CASSSSGGSGETQYF; v_gene: TRBV27; d_gene: TRBD2; j_gene: TRBJ2-5; abundance: .
CDR3nt: TGCAGTGCTCGGGACTTCGATGAGCAGTTCTTC; CDR3aa: CSARDFDEQFF; v_gene: TRBV20-1; d_gene: .; j_gene: TRBJ2-1; abundance: few
CDR3nt: TGTGCCAGCAGCCAGGGAAACACCGGGGAGCTGTTTTTT; CDR3aa: CASSQGNTGELFF; v_gene: TRBV14; d_gene: .; j_gene: TRBJ2-2; abundance: .
CDR3nt: TGTGCCAGCAGCCCAGGCGGGACAGTTCCCTACGAGCAGTACTTC; CDR3aa: CASSPGGTVPYEQYF; v_gene: TRBV5-6; d_gene: .; j_gene: TRBJ2-7; abundance: few
CDR3nt: TGTGCCTGGAGTGAGATAGCTGGTACGCAGTATTTT; CDR3aa: CAWSEIAGTQYF; v_gene: TRBV30; d_gene: .; j_gene: TRBJ2-3; abundance: many
CDR3nt: TGTGCCATCAGTGAGACCGAACGGGGGAATCAGCCCCAGCATTTT; CDR3aa: CAISETERGNQPQHF; v_gene: TRBV10-3; d_gene: .; j_gene: TRBJ1-5; abundance: .
CDR3nt: TGTGCCAGCAGCGACCGGGACGGCCGTAATGAAAAACTGTTTTTT; CDR3aa: CASSDRDGRNEKLFF; v_gene: TRBV9; d_gene: .; j_gene: TRBJ1-4; abundance: .
CDR3nt: TGTGCCAGCAGCCATGGAGGGCGTGAGCAGTTCTTC; CDR3aa: CASSHGGREQFF; v_gene: TRBV3-1; d_gene: .; j_gene: TRBJ2-1; abundance: .
CDR3nt: TGTGCCAGCAGCTTAGAAGGGGCAGGGACCTATGGCTACACCTTC; CDR3aa: CASSLEGAGTYGYTF; v_gene: TRBV7-9; d_gene: .; j_gene: TRBJ1-2; abundance: .
CDR3nt: TGCGCCAGCATGAGCACAATGAACACTGAAGCTTTCTTT; CDR3aa: CASMSTMNTEAFF; v_gene: TRBV5-1; d_gene: .; j_gene: TRBJ1-1; abundance: few
CDR3nt: TGTGCCAGCAGCTTAGCGGGGGCGGGACTAGCCAAAAACATTCAGTACTTC; CDR3aa: CASSLAGAGLAKNIQYF; v_gene: TRBV7-2; d_gene: .; j_gene: TRBJ2-4; abundance: many
CDR3nt: TGTGCCAGCAGTTTTGGGGGCCTCCTCCGGGACAGGGATTTCGAGCAGTACTTC; CDR3aa: CASSFGGLLRDRDFEQYF; v_gene: TRBV28; d_gene: TRBD1; j_gene: TRBJ2-7; abundance: many
CDR3nt: TGTGCCAGCACCCCCCGGGACAGGGGTTCCACAGATACGCAGTATTTT; CDR3aa: CASTPRDRGSTDTQYF; v_gene: TRBV6-2/TRBV6-3; d_gene: TRBD1; j_gene: TRBJ2-3; abundance: .
CDR3nt: TGTGCCAGCAGCCAAGTAGGAACCAGTGAAGCTTTCTTT; CDR3aa: CASSQVGTSEAFF; v_gene: TRBV3-1; d_gene: .; j_gene: TRBJ1-1; abundance: .
CDR3nt: TGCGCCAGCAGCACTGCAGGTGGCTATAATTCACCCCTCCACTTT; CDR3aa: CASSTAGGYNSPLHF; v_gene: TRBV5-1; d_gene: .; j_gene: TRBJ1-6; abundance: few
CDR3nt: TGCAGTGCTGGCACAGGGTTCGCCACTGAAGCTTTCTTT; CDR3aa: CSAGTGFATEAFF; v_gene: TRBV20-1; d_gene: .; j_gene: TRBJ1-1; abundance: .
CDR3nt: TGTACCAGCAGCCCGCACCAAACAGATACGCAGTATTTT; CDR3aa: CTSSPHQTDTQYF; v_gene: TRBV7-2; d_gene: .; j_gene: TRBJ2-3; abundance: .
CDR3nt: TGTGCCAGCAGCGTCGAAGGGACAACAGATACGCAGTATTTT; CDR3aa: CASSVEGTTDTQYF; v_gene: TRBV9; d_gene: .; j_gene: TRBJ2-3; abundance: many
CDR3nt: TGTGCCAGCAGTTGGGTGGCAGGGACCTACAATGAGCAGTTCTTC; CDR3aa: CASSWVAGTYNEQFF; v_gene: TRBV28; d_gene: .; j_gene: TRBJ2-1; abundance: few
CDR3nt: TGTGCCAGCAGCTTGGACAGGCGAAATGAGCAGTTCTTC; CDR3aa: CASSLDRRNEQFF; v_gene: TRBV7-2; d_gene: TRBD1; j_gene: TRBJ2-1; abundance: many
CDR3nt: TGTGCCAGCAGTTTCCTGAGTTCACCCCTCCACTTT; CDR3aa: CASSFLSSPLHF; v_gene: TRBV28; d_gene: .; j_gene: TRBJ1-6; abundance: .
CDR3nt: TGTGCCAGCAGTTTTGTGGACAGGGCAGATACGCAGTATTTT; CDR3aa: CASSFVDRADTQYF; v_gene: TRBV12-3/TRBV12-4; d_gene: TRBD1; j_gene: TRBJ2-3; abundance: few
CDR3nt: TGCGCCAGCAGCCATGTAAGTGGGAGGTACAATGAGCAGTACTTC; CDR3aa: CASSHVSGRYNEQYF; v_gene: TRBV4-1; d_gene: .; j_gene: TRBJ2-5; abundance: .
CDR3nt: TGTGCCAGCAGCCAAGGGTTGGGGGGACAGGGCGAGAGTACTGAAGCTTTCTTT; CDR3aa: CASSQGLGGQGESTEAFF; v_gene: TRBV4-2; d_gene: TRBD1; j_gene: TRBJ1-1; abundance: .